These T cell receptor beta chains were read from a single sample in a study of PD-L1 blockade in urothelial cancer. Sequenced by immunoSEQ multiplex PCR; TCRdb stores in-frame clones only, minus some. In the table there are some 74,000 clones, around four fifths of which are singletons. The sample was PBMCs, taken around atezolizumab (anti-PD-L1) treatment. Every receptor here comes from a man in his forties with urothelial cancer. Both conserved end residues are part of each CDR3. Fields, in order: J gene, V gene, D gene, clone size, CDR3 DNA, CDR3 protein. The D gene is left open where the match is weak. The size of a clone is reported for some rows only, either as once, few or many, or as a class for expanded clones.

TRBJ2-7 TRBV9 TRBD1 - TGTGCCAGCAGCTTCCGGGACAGCTCCTACGAGCAGTACTTC CASSFRDSSYEQYF
TRBJ2-1 TRBV21-1 - - TGTGCCAGCAGGGGACTAGCGGCCTCGGGCTCCTACAATGAGCAGTTCTTC CASRGLAASGSYNEQFF
TRBJ2-7 TRBV7-2 - - TGTGCCAGCAGCCGACCCCGGGGGACCGGGTACGAGCAGTACTTC CASSRPRGTGYEQYF
TRBJ1-1 TRBV7-2 - few TGTGCCAGCAGCCCCCAGGGGTACACTGAAGCTTTCTTT CASSPQGYTEAFF
TRBJ2-7 TRBV29-1 - - TGCAGCGTTGAACTTACGGGACACCCCTACGAGCAGTACTTC CSVELTGHPYEQYF
TRBJ2-7 TRBV10-3 TRBD2 - TGTGCCATCAGGGGGACTAGCGGGACCTACGAGCAGTACTTC CAIRGTSGTYEQYF
TRBJ2-3 TRBV28 - - TGTGCCAGCAGTTTCTCTCCCAGCACAGATACGCAGTATTTT CASSFSPSTDTQYF
TRBJ1-4 TRBV27 TRBD1 few TGTGCCAGCAGTATCGGGACAGGCCTTGAAAAACTGTTTTTT CASSIGTGLEKLFF
TRBJ2-7 TRBV27 - - TGTGCCAGCACCCCCCCGGGGGTTGACGAGCAGTACTTC CASTPPGVDEQYF
TRBJ1-5 TRBV28 - - TGTGCCAGCAGTAACTTTCAGGGCAATCAGCCCCAGCATTTT CASSNFQGNQPQHF
TRBJ2-5 TRBV2 TRBD2 - TGTGCCAGCAGCGTTGATAGCGGGAAAGAGACCCAGTACTTC CASSVDSGKETQYF
TRBJ2-1 TRBV28 - - TGTGCCAGCAGTCAGATGTACAATGAGCAGTTCTTC CASSQMYNEQFF
TRBJ2-5 TRBV7-9 - - TGTGCCAGCGGGCAGGGGCTTGGGACCCAGTACTTC CASGQGLGTQYF
TRBJ1-2 TRBV7-2 TRBD1 - TGTGCCAGCAGCCCGCCGACAGGGTTAGATGGCTACACCTTC CASSPPTGLDGYTF
TRBJ2-3 TRBV5-1 TRBD2 - TGCGCCAGCAGTCAAAGCGGGACCCGGGGAGATACGCAGTATTTT CASSQSGTRGDTQYF
TRBJ1-1 TRBV29-1 - - TGCAGCGTCGCCGGTGGGAGGGGGGTGACTGAAGCTTTCTTT CSVAGGRGVTEAFF
TRBJ2-1 TRBV4-2 - - TGTGCCAGCAGCCAAGATACGGGGGAGCGGTTCTTC CASSQDTGERFF
TRBJ2-7 TRBV4-3 TRBD1 - TGCGCCAGCAGCGCGTCCGGGACAGGCTACGAGCAGTACTTC CASSASGTGYEQYF
TRBJ1-5 TRBV2 TRBD1 - TGTGCCAGCAGCCGGGACAGGGGGATGGAGCCCCAGCATTTT CASSRDRGMEPQHF
TRBJ1-1 TRBV7-2 TRBD1 once TGTGCCAGCAGACCATCCAGGACAGGCAACACTGAAGCTTTCTTT CASRPSRTGNTEAFF
TRBJ1-5 TRBV6-1 - - TGTGCCAGCAGCCGGGAGAACCTCAATCAGCCCCAGCATTTT CASSRENLNQPQHF
TRBJ2-7 TRBV29-1 - - TGCAGCGTTGAAGATCCCTATAGCTACGAGCAGTACTTC CSVEDPYSYEQYF
TRBJ1-2 TRBV5-1 TRBD1 - TGCGCCAGCAGCTTGGTGCAGGGGGCTACTCCCTATGGCTACACCTTC CASSLVQGATPYGYTF
TRBJ1-1 TRBV5-1 TRBD1 - TGCGCCAGCAGCTGGGAATACAGGGGGAACACTGAAGCTTTCTTT CASSWEYRGNTEAFF
TRBJ2-5 TRBV5-1 TRBD1 - TGCGCCAGCAGCTTGGGGCACAGGGGTGGAGAGACCCAGTACTTC CASSLGHRGGETQYF
TRBJ2-3 TRBV27 TRBD1 once TGTGCCAGCAGTACGGTCCTGAGGACAGGGGGCCCGAATACGCAGTATTTT CASSTVLRTGGPNTQYF
TRBJ1-2 TRBV28 - once TGTGCCAGCAGTTCTACACAGAAAAACTATGGCTACACCTTC CASSSTQKNYGYTF
TRBJ1-1 TRBV7-3 TRBD1 - TGTGCCAGCAGCTTGACAGGGGGCACTGAAGCTTTCTTT CASSLTGGTEAFF
TRBJ2-3 TRBV5-1 - - TGCGCCAGCAGCCCAATGAGCGGAACGGAGGATACGCAGTATTTT CASSPMSGTEDTQYF
TRBJ1-5 TRBV29-1 TRBD1 - TGCAGCGTTGAAGGGGACAGGGGTCAGCCCCAGCATTTT CSVEGDRGQPQHF
TRBJ2-1 TRBV28 - - TGTGCCAGCAGTTCCCCAGAGGGGGTCTCGGGTGAGCAGTTCTTC CASSSPEGVSGEQFF
TRBJ2-3 TRBV7-9 - - TGTGCCAGCAGCCCCGTTAGTTCTAGCACAGATACGCAGTATTTT CASSPVSSSTDTQYF
TRBJ1-4 TRBV5-1 - - TGCGCCAGCAGACCCCTAGCGGGGGATGAAAAACTGTTTTTT CASRPLAGDEKLFF
TRBJ2-3 TRBV27 - once TGTGCCAGCAGTAACAGGGACCCCACAGATACGCAGTATTTT CASSNRDPTDTQYF
TRBJ1-3 TRBV28 - once TGTGCCAGCAGTTTACGGGGGACTGGAAACACCATATATTTT CASSLRGTGNTIYF
TRBJ2-3 TRBV6-5 - - TGTGCCAGCACCTCCACTTCTAGCACAGATACGCAGTATTTT CASTSTSSTDTQYF
TRBJ1-2 TRBV4-1 - - TGCGCCAGCAGCCAAAGCTCTGGAGGGACCTACTATGGCTACACCTTC CASSQSSGGTYYGYTF
TRBJ1-5 TRBV19 - - TGTGCCAGCCGGCAAGCACCAGGGCTGAGCAATCAGCCCCAGCATTTT CASRQAPGLSNQPQHF
TRBJ2-2 TRBV7-2 TRBD2 - TGTGCCAGCAGTCCGACCCGACTAGCGGGCACCGGGGAGCTGTTTTTT CASSPTRLAGTGELFF
TRBJ1-5 TRBV2 - - TGTGCCAGCAGCCCGAACTACCCGAGAGGATATAGCAATCAGCCCCAGCATTTT CASSPNYPRGYSNQPQHF
TRBJ2-1 TRBV5-1 TRBD2 - TGCGCCAGCAGCTTGGTGCCTAGCGGTCTCTCCTACAATGAGCAGTTCTTC CASSLVPSGLSYNEQFF
TRBJ1-1 TRBV7-8 - - TGTGCCAGCAGCTTTGGCGGGGCACACACCATGAACACTGAAGCTTTCTTT CASSFGGAHTMNTEAFF
TRBJ1-1 TRBV30 TRBD1 - TGTGCCTGGAACGGACAGGGGAACACTGAAGCTTTCTTT CAWNGQGNTEAFF
TRBJ1-1 TRBV19 - - TGTGCCAGTAGCCTGCAAGCCGAAGCTTTCTTT CASSLQAEAFF
TRBJ1-2 TRBV11-3 - - TGTGCCCACCTCCCCCCGCGACAGCTCCCTCCGGGCAGCTATGGCTACACCTTC CAHLPPRQLPPGSYGYTF
TRBJ2-7 TRBV7-9 - - TGTGCCAGCAGCTACAGATTTCAAGGCGAGCAGTACTTC CASSYRFQGEQYF
TRBJ1-3 TRBV2 TRBD1 once TGTGCCACGCGGGACAGCTTCTCTGGAAACACCATATATTTT CATRDSFSGNTIYF
TRBJ2-7 TRBV9 TRBD1 - TGTGCCAGCAGCCCAGGACAGGGGGCGTACGAGCAGTACTTC CASSPGQGAYEQYF
TRBJ1-4 TRBV15 - - TGTGCCACCAGTCCGCGGGCAACTAATGAAAAACTGTTTTTT CATSPRATNEKLFF
TRBJ1-1 TRBV7-3 - - TGTGCCAGCAGCGATACGCCAGGTGGGAACACTGAAGCTTTCTTT CASSDTPGGNTEAFF
TRBJ2-5 TRBV28 - - TGTGCCAGCAGTTTGCCGACAGGGGAGGGAGAGACCCAGTACTTC CASSLPTGEGETQYF
TRBJ2-1 TRBV6-4 TRBD2 - TGTGCCAGCAGTCCGGGGGGATTCGATGAGCAGTTCTTC CASSPGGFDEQFF
TRBJ2-7 TRBV13 - once TGTGCCAACCTCGGACTTCCCTTCCGAGGGCAGTACTTC CANLGLPFRGQYF
TRBJ2-1 TRBV4-3 - - TGCGCCAGCAGCCAAGATCGCGGGACCTCCGACAATGAGCAGTTCTTC CASSQDRGTSDNEQFF
TRBJ2-5 TRBV2 TRBD2 - TGTGCCAGCAGTCCAGATAGGACTAGCGGAGGAGAGACCCAGTACTTC CASSPDRTSGGETQYF
TRBJ1-4 TRBV14 - - TGTGCCAGCAGCCAAGATGGAACAGGTCTGAGGGAAAAACTGTTTTTT CASSQDGTGLREKLFF